The sequence of this TCR beta chain was determined in a study of human T cells and chemical hapten exposure. Trimming pared 5 bases from V and 1 base from J, leaving 14 bases between. The CDR3 is 14 residues long. Looked up from germline, CDR1 is DFQATT and CDR2 is SNEGSKA (reference sequence). This clonotype was picked up a small number of times. What it recognizes is unknown. Findings of the study overall: Expanded TCRs produced significantly more large CDR3 similarity clusters than controls did.

TCRdb re-called the RACE reads with MiXCR, one entry per CDR3 protein. The sample shows 350,000 to 400,000 distinct CDR3 sequences, roughly 5.3% of them seen only once. Noted time point: pre-sensitization, week 0. The treatment denotes: therapeutic diphenylcyclopropenone sensitization with weekly scalp DPC. The chain uses TRBV20-1 and TRBJ1-2; D gene unclear. The material was whole blood, obtained in connection with sensitization to the hapten diphenylcyclopropenone (DPC). This sequence was found in a woman between 45 and 65 years old with alopecia areata. Some clones in this sample may be carry-over from other donors' samples. DNA of the CDR3: TGCAGTGCTCCATTCGACTCCATTAACTATGGCTACACCTTC. As protein: CSAPFDSINYGYTF.